Following are 15 T cell receptor beta chains from one sample sequenced in a study of identical twins. Using its own MiXCR run on the 5' RACE reads, TCRdb lists one record per CDR3 protein. The table lists a few hundred thousand distinct CDR3 sequences, 9% to 10% of them singletons. The sample comprised naive T cells sorted from blood. The receptors come from a woman aged 45 to 65 in good health.

In this sample, this clonotype turned up a few times. This sequence joins TRBV20-1 and TRBJ2-1; 7 bases agree with TRBD2. Germline V gene data show CDR1 as DFQATT and CDR2 as SNEGSKA (reference sequence). V lost 3 bases, J lost 0 bases, and 23 bases stayed unmatched. The CDR3 has 21 amino acids. The CDR3 DNA follows: TGCAGTGCTAGGGCCCTGGGTGGGCTAGCGGACTTCGTAAGCTCCTACAATGAGCAGTTCTTC. Residues: CSARALGGLADFVSSYNEQFF.

On this clonotype itself: This clone may be a read error of a much larger clone one base away. The chain couples TRBV7-9 to TRBJ2-3; TRBD2 agrees at 13 bases. The V and J ends lost 5 bases and 8 bases, in that order; junction bases with no gene match: 10. The CDR3 runs to 16 residues. The germline V gene has CDR1 SEHNR and CDR2 FQNEAQ (reference sequence). CDR3 sequence reads: CASSLGTSGTGGTQYF. The CDR3 DNA is TGTGCCAGCAGCCTCGGGACTAGCGGGACGGGAGGTACGCAGTATTTT. The complete variable domain, with remaining parts taken from reference TRBV7-9 and TRBJ2-3, reads DTGVSQNPRHKITKRGQNVTFRCDPISEHNRLYWYRQTLGQGPEFLTYFQNEAQLEKSRLLSDRFSAERPKGSFSTLEIQRTEQGDSAMYLCASSLGTSGTGGTQYFGPGTRLTVL.

This clonotype was seen a handful of times. The rearrangement joins TRBV7-9 to TRBJ2-5, with 7 bases lining up with TRBD1. Germline CDR1 is SEHNR and CDR2 is FQNEAQ (reference sequence). The CDR3 is 15 amino acids. V dropped 1 base and J dropped 2; count of bases not matched to a gene: 4. The CDR3 spells CASSLVRGPQETQYF. CDR3 nucleotides: TGTGCCAGCAGCTTAGTAAGGGGGCCACAAGAGACCCAGTACTTC.

This clonotype was observed many times. CDR3 DNA sequence: TGCAGCGTGGACGGACTAGCGGGAGGAACCTACGAGCAGTACTTC. Protein: CSVDGLAGGTYEQYF. J is TRBJ2-7 and V is TRBV29-1; TRBD2 matches 14 bases. The CDR3 is 15 amino acids. CDR1 and CDR2 from the germline V gene are SQVTM and ANQGSEA. Trimming at V came to 6 bases and at J to 2 bases, leaving 6 bases not matched to a gene.

For this clonotype: At one end the junction does not follow the germline gene, possibly because of a read error. The rearrangement joins TRBV12-3 or TRBV12-4 to TRBJ1-6, with 7 bases fitting TRBD1. The CDR3 consists of 14 residues. This CDR3 is CASSWGQHNSPLPF. The DNA of the CDR3 is TGTGCCAGCAGTTGGGGACAGCATAATTCACCCCTCCCCTTT.

The V gene is TRBV5-1, the J gene TRBJ2-7, with a tentative D call TRBD1 (6 bases). CDR1 and CDR2 from the germline V gene are SGHRS and YFSETQ. CDR3 length equals 14 residues. V shed 7 bases and J shed 3 bases, with 17 bases lying between them. The CDR3 sequence: CASGSTGEHYEQYF. The CDR3 region has the DNA TGCGCCAGCGGATCGACAGGAGAACACTACGAGCAGTACTTC.

This clonotype turned up a few times. The V call is TRBV24-1, the J call TRBJ2-3, with 8 bases lining up with TRBD1. The CDR3 is 14 residues long. Germline V CDR1 and CDR2: KGHDR, SFDVKD. V shed 10 bases and J 6 bases; nucleotides not matched to a gene: 11. CDR3 in amino acids: CATQGAQVGDTQYF. Here the CDR3 DNA reads TGTGCCACTCAGGGGGCACAAGTCGGGGATACGCAGTATTTT.

The rearrangement uses TRBV24-1 and TRBJ1-1, with D perhaps matching TRBD1 (5 bases). The length of the CDR3 is 14 residues. V was shortened by 3 bases and J by 1 base, with 8 bases between the two germline ends. Germline V gene lookup returns CDR1 KGHDR and CDR2 SFDVKD. The DNA of the CDR3 is TGTGCCACCAGTGATGCAGGGTCGAACACTGAAGCTTTCTTT. Translation gives CATSDAGSNTEAFF.

V usage is TRBV7-9 and J usage is TRBJ2-7, with D perhaps matching TRBD1 (5 bases). The germline CDR1 and CDR2 sequences are SEHNR and FQNEAQ (reference sequence). This CDR3 has 14 residues. V gave up 5 bases and J gave up 7 bases, with 18 bases separating them. CDR3 loop: CASSKIGAQREQYV. CDR3 sequence (DNA): TGTGCCAGCAGCAAAATAGGGGCCCAGCGAGAGCAGTACGTC.

This clonotype showed up just once. This chain links TRBV20-1 with TRBJ2-3; maybe TRBD1 (6 bases). Per germline, CDR1 DFQATT and CDR2 SNEGSKA (reference sequence). V shed 1 base and J shed 2 bases, with 13 bases lying between them. This CDR3 region has 15 residues. CDR3 region: CSARVLGAPTDTQYF. The CDR3 nucleotides read TGCAGTGCTAGAGTCCTGGGGGCCCCCACAGATACGCAGTATTTT.

The table lists this clonotype with many counts. The chain is built from TRBV5-1 and TRBJ2-2; D is ambiguous. The germline V gene has CDR1 SGHRS and CDR2 YFSETQ. This CDR3 has 14 amino acids. The V and J ends lost 1 base and 3 bases respectively, with 7 bases between them. DNA of the CDR3: TGCGCCAGCAGCTTGAACTCTTACACCGGGGAGCTGTTTTTT. Its translation is CASSLNSYTGELFF.

This clonotype was counted ten times or more. The chain recombines TRBV28 with TRBJ2-7; 10 bases agree with TRBD2. J gave up 0 bases and V 3 bases, and 11 bases lay outside the gene matches. Per germline, CDR1 MDHEN and CDR2 SYDVKM. The CDR3 runs 18 residues. The CDR3 region is CASSFPSGRASGSYEQYF. The CDR3 nucleotides read TGTGCCAGCAGTTTCCCCAGCGGGAGGGCCTCTGGCTCCTACGAGCAGTACTTC.

The rearrangement links TRBV27 to TRBJ2-7, with TRBD2 matching over 7 bases. The length of the CDR3 is 14 residues. V shed 4 bases and J 0 bases; nucleotides not matched to a gene: 3. Looked up from germline, CDR1 is MNHEY and CDR2 is SMNVEV (reference sequence). CDR3 sequence (DNA): TGTGCCAGCAGTTACCGGGACTACTCCTACGAGCAGTACTTC. Residues: CASSYRDYSYEQYF.

This clonotype has at least ten counts. The gene calls are TRBV20-1 and TRBJ2-7; a possible D gene is TRBD1 (5 bases). The CDR3 has 12 amino acids. CDR1 is DFQATT and CDR2 is SNEGSKA in the germline V gene (reference sequence). Trimming took off 4 bases at V and 3 bases at J, with 10 bases between the two ends. The CDR3 is CSATQGDYEQYF. Written as DNA, the CDR3 is TGCAGTGCTACCCAGGGCGACTACGAGCAGTACTTC.

This clonotype was detected a few times. This sequence joins TRBV24-1 and TRBJ2-1, with D maybe TRBD2 (5 bases). The germline V gene has CDR1 KGHDR and CDR2 SFDVKD. CDR3 size: 13 residues. V was trimmed by 3 bases and J by 9 bases, leaving 11 bases between them. CDR3 region: CATSDPPRGEQFF. CDR3 sequence (DNA): TGTGCCACCAGTGATCCCCCTCGGGGTGAGCAGTTCTTC.